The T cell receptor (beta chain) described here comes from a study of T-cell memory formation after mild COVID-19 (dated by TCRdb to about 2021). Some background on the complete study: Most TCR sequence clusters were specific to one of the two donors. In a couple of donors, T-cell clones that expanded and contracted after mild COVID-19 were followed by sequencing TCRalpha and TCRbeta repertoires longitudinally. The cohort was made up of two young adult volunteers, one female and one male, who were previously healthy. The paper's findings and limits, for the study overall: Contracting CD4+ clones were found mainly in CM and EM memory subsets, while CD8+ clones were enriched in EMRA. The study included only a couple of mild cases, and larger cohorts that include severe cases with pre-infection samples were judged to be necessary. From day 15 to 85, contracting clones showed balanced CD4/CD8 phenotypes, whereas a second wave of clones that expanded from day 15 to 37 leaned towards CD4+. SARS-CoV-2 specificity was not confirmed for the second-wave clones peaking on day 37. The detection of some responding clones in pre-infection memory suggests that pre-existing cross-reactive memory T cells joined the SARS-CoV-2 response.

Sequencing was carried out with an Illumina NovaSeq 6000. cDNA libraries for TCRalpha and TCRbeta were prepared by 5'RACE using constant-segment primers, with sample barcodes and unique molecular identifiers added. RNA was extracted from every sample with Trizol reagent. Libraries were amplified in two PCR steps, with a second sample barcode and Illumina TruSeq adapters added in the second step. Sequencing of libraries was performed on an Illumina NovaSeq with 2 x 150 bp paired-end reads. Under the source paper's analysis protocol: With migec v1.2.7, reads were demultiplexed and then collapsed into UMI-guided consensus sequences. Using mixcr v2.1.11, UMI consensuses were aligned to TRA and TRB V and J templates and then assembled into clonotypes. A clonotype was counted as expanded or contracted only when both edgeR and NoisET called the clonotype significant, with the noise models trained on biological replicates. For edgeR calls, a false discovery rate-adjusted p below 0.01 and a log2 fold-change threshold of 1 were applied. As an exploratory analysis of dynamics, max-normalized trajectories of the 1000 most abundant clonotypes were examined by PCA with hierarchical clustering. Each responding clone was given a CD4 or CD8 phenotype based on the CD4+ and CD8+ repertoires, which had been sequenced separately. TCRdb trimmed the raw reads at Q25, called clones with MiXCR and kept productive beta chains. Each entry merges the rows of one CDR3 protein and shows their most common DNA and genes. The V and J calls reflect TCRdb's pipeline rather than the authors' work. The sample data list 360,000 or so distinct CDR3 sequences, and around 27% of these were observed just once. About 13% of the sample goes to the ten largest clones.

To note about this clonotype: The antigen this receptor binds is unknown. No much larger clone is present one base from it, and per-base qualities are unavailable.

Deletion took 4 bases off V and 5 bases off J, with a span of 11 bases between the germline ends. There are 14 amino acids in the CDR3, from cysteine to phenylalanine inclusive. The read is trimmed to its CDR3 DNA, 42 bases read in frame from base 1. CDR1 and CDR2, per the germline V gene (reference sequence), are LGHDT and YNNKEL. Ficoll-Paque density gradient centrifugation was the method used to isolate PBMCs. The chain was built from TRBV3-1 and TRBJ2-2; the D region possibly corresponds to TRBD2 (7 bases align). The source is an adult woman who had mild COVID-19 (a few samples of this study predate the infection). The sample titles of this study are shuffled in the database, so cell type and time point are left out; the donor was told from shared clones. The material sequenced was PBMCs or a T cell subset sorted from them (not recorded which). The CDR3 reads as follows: CASSRRGATGELFF. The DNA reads TGTGCCAGCAGCCGCCGGGGGGCAACCGGGGAGCTGTTTTTT.